The source of this T cell receptor (beta chain) is a study of T cell responses to AZD1222 COVID-19 vaccine. At the level of the study: The analysis combined second doses at about 4 or about 12 weeks. Study observations and caveats: As reported, nearly half of all spike-specific TCRs target variant regions that are unmutated. Samples come after the peak T cell response, not at day 14. Along spike, vaccine-associated CD4 TCRs were found throughout, with dominance at 160-218 and 743-854.

On this clone itself: Its antigen is as yet unknown.

Germline lookup yields CDR1 SGHTA and CDR2 FQGTGA. The CDR3 covers 16 residues. V was trimmed by 2 bases and J by 3 bases, leaving 14 bases between them. TCRdb's copy holds only in-frame clones and misses some; the assay was immunoSEQ multiplex PCR. Of some 96,000 clones listed, about 88% were seen once; the top ten hold under 2%. The starting material was peripheral blood, obtained on day 0 of AZD1222 vaccination. The rearrangement links TRBV7-3 to TRBJ2-1; D might be TRBD1 (6 bases). The sequence came from an adult in good health. CDR3 region: CASSLGPGDSYNEQFF. The DNA for the CDR3 is TGTGCCAGCAGCTTAGGTCCAGGGGATAGCTACAATGAGCAGTTCTTC.